Listed here are 8 T cell receptor beta chains from one sample, sequenced in a study of blood T cells in healthy people across ages. The authors ran a second PCR of roughly 6 to 12 cycles using a sample-barcoded 5' primer and a J-beta primer mix. MiXCR was run by TCRdb on the 5' RACE reads, yielding one entry per CDR3 protein. The sample carries approximately 580,000 distinct CDR3 sequences, less than 25% recorded once. The sample also formed part of further work on T cells of mothers and their children.

The source material was blood. These receptors all stem from a boy between 10 and 17 years old in good health.

The rearrangement joins TRBV5-1 to TRBJ2-3; D may be TRBD1 (6 bases). Germline V gives CDR1 SGHRS, CDR2 YFSETQ. V lost 4 bases and J 5 bases, leaving 17 bases between the germline ends. This CDR3 is built from 15 residues. CDR3 amino acids: CASSPSTGAGDTQYF. The CDR3 DNA reads as TGCGCCAGCAGCCCTTCGACAGGCGCGGGAGATACGCAGTATTTT.

There are a few counts of this clonotype. The chain couples TRBV6-6 to TRBJ2-7; 9 bases are shared with TRBD1. The CDR3 sequence is 14 residues long. The V gene end was trimmed by 0 bases and the J gene end by 12 bases; junction bases not matched to a gene: 9. Looked up from germline, CDR1 is MNHNY and CDR2 is SVGAGI (reference sequence). CDR3 in DNA: TGTGCCAGCAGTTACTCGCCGGGACAGGGTAGGGCGTACTTC. It translates to CASSYSPGQGRAYF.

This clonotype was observed a few times. V gene TRBV28 combines with J gene TRBJ2-1; D may be TRBD1 (6 bases). The end of the DNA fits TRBJ2-7 better, so the J call may be wrong. Germline V gene lookup returns CDR1 MDHEN and CDR2 SYDVKM. This CDR3 has 15 amino acids. This chain's CDR3 is CASSLRRGSFREQYF. The CDR3 DNA is TGTGCCAGCAGCCTCCGCAGGGGTTCCTTTAGGGAGCAGTACTTC.

This rearrangement joins TRBV28 to TRBJ2-2, with 10 nucleotides matching TRBD1. CDR1 and CDR2 (germline): MDHEN, SYDVKM. The CDR3 runs to 16 residues. V dropped 5 bases and J dropped 5; count of bases not matched to a gene: 8. CDR3 residues: CASSRNRDRGTGELFF. DNA for the CDR3: TGTGCCAGCAGTCGTAACCGGGACAGGGGAACCGGGGAGCTGTTTTTT.

V usage is TRBV7-2 and J usage is TRBJ2-5; D may be TRBD1 (5 bases). V was shortened by 5 bases and J by 11 bases, with 33 bases between the two germline ends. The germline V gene has CDR1 SGHTA and CDR2 FQGNSA. The CDR3 is 18 residues long. The CDR3: CASSPSAVGPPFNNEQYF. For the CDR3, the DNA is TGTGCCAGCAGCCCTAGTGCTGTGGGGCCCCCTTTTAACAATGAGCAGTACTTC.

This clonotype was seen once. The chain employs TRBV27 and TRBJ1-1; D possibly corresponds to TRBD1 (5 bases). From germline, CDR1 is MNHEY and CDR2 SMNVEV (reference sequence). Trimming cost V 5 bases and J 4 bases, with 17 bases left between them. The length of the CDR3 is 15 residues. CDR3 loop: CASSPGTRRGTEAFF. CDR3 bases: TGTGCCAGCAGTCCGGGGACGCGCCGGGGCACTGAAGCTTTCTTT.

This clonotype was recorded a few times. One end of the junction varies from germline; a read error may be responsible. This chain uses TRBV9 with TRBJ1-2, with D perhaps matching TRBD1 (6 bases). CDR3 length: 16 residues. CDR1 and CDR2 (germline): SGDLS, YYNGEE. In DNA, the CDR3 is TGTGCCAACAGCGCGGGAGGTTGGGGGCGCTCCGATGGCTACACCTTC. As protein: CANSAGGWGRSDGYTF.

The chain combines TRBV7-2 with TRBJ1-5, with a weak D call TRBD1 (5 bases). The ends were cut back, 5 bases at V and 0 bases at J, with 14 bases in the middle. This CDR3 spans 16 amino acids. From germline, CDR1 is SGHTA and CDR2 FQGNSA. The chain's CDR3 is CASSPAGGYSNQPQHF. CDR3 nucleotide sequence: TGTGCCAGCAGCCCGGCGGGGGGGTATAGCAATCAGCCCCAGCATTTT. Looking up the rest from reference TRBV7-2 and TRBJ1-5 gives the full variable domain: GAGVSQSPSNKVTEKGKDVELRCDPISGHTALYWYRQSLGQGLEFLIYFQGNSAPDKSGLPSDRFSAERTGGSVSTLTIQRTQQEDSAVYLCASSPAGGYSNQPQHFGDGTRLSIL.